This T cell receptor (beta chain) was captured in a study of T-cell reconstitution after alpha-beta-depleted transplantation in children. In this sample, this clonotype turned up a few times. Unique molecular identifiers were incorporated into the prepared TCRbeta library. MiXCR was run by TCRdb on the PCR reads, yielding one entry per CDR3 protein. Seen here are hundreds of thousands of distinct CDR3 sequences, approximately 17% observed once, and the top ten hold 1.1%. Trimming took 6 bases from V and 0 from J; bases not matched to a gene: 15. The germline gives CDR1 MNHEY, CDR2 SVGEGT. The CDR3 runs 18 residues.

This TCR was sampled from a human donor who donated a stem cell graft to a child with acute myeloid leukemia. V usage is TRBV6-2 or TRBV6-3 and J usage is TRBJ1-1; 8 bases agree with TRBD1. The specimen comprised PBMCs from the stem cell graft donor, sampled from the stem cell graft. The CDR3 region has the DNA TGTGCCAGCAGAAACCCATGGACAGGGTTAACAGTGAACACTGAAGCTTTCTTT. This codes for CASRNPWTGLTVNTEAFF.